This T cell receptor beta chain stems from a study of neurological immune-mediated disorders. Study conclusions and caveats: Multiple sclerosis was found to have the least TCR clonal expansion, below healthy controls, and HTLV-1-associated myelopathy the most.

Synthesis of cDNA was carried out by template-switch 5'RACE. The reaction used 10-nucleotide random UMIs. The output of every sequencing run, over 190 million TCR-beta sequences, came from 15-18 subjects. TCRdb re-derived calls from the 5' RACE reads in MiXCR, one entry per CDR3 protein. The sample contains some 86,000 distinct CDR3 sequences, just over 2.5% of which appear only once. This clonotype appeared many times. Its antigen is not identified. The V segment lost 6 bases and the J segment 17 bases; nucleotides outside the gene matches: 21. Germline V lookup: CDR1 DFQATT, CDR2 SNEGSKA (reference sequence). The CDR3 has 14 residues.

The sequence was obtained from a woman aged 25 to 39 with multiple sclerosis. The specimen sequenced was PBMCs. The chain employs TRBV20-1 and TRBJ2-2, with TRBD2 matching 7 bases. CDR3 sequence reads: CSAKLTSRGADAFF. The CDR3 coding sequence is TGCAGTGCCAAACTGACTAGCCGGGGAGCTGACGCTTTTTTT.